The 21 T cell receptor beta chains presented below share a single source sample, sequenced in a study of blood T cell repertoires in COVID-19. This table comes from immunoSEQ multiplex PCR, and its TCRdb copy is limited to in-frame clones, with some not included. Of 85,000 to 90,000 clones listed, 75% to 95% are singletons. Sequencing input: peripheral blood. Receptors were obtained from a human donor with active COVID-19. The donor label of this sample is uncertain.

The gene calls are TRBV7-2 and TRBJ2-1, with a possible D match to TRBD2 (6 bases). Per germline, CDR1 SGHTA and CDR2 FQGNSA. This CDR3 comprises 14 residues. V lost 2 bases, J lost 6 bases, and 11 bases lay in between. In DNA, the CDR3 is TGTGCCAGCAGCTTACTCGGGCGGGGCAATGAGCAGTTCTTC. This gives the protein CASSLLGRGNEQFF.

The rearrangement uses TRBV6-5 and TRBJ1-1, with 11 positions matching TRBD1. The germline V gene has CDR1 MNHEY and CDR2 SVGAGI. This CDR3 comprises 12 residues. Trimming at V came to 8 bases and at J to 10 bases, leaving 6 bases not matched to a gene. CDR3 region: CASGDRGIRAFF. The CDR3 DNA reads TGTGCCAGCGGGGACAGGGGGATCCGAGCTTTCTTT.

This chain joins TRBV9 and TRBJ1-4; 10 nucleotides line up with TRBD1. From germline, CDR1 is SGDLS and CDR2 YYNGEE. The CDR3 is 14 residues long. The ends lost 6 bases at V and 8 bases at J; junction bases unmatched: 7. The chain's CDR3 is CASNPGQGNEKLFF. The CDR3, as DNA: TGTGCCAGCAACCCGGGACAGGGGAACGAAAAACTGTTTTTT.

DNA of the CDR3: TGTGCCAGCAGCTTAAACCGTTTGGCAGGGAGGTCCTATGGCTACACCTTC. Translated, it gives CASSLNRLAGRSYGYTF. This chain links TRBV11-2 with TRBJ1-2, with D perhaps matching TRBD1 (5 bases). Trimming cost V 2 bases and J 4 bases, with 20 bases left between them. The CDR3 runs to 17 residues. The V gene's germline CDR1 is SGHAT and CDR2 FQNNGV.

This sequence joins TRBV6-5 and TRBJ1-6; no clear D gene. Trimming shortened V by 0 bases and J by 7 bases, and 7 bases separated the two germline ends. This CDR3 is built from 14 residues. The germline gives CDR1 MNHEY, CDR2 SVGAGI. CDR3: CASSYSAENSPLHF. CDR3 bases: TGTGCCAGCAGTTACTCCGCAGAAAATTCACCCCTCCACTTT.

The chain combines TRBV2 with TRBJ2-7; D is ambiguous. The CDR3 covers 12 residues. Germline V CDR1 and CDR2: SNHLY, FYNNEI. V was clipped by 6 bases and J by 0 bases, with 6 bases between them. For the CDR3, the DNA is TGTGCCAGCAGGGCCGACTCCTACGAGCAGTACTTC. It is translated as CASRADSYEQYF. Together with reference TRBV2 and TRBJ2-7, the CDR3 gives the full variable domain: EPEVTQTPSHQVTQMGQEVILRCVPISNHLYFYWYRQILGQKVEFLVSFYNNEISEKSEIFDDQFSVERPDGSNFTLKIRSTKLEDSAMYFCASRADSYEQYFGPGTRLTVT.

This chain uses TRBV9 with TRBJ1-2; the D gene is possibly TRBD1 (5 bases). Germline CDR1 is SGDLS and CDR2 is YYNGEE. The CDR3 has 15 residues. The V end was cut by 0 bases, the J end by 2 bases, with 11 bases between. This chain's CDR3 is CASSVGAGMNYGYTF. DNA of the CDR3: TGTGCCAGCAGCGTAGGGGCAGGGATGAACTATGGCTACACCTTC.

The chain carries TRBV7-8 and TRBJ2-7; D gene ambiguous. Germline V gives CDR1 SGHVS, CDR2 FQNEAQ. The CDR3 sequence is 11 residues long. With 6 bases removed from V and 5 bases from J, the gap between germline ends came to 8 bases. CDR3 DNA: TGTGCCAGCAGTGACTCGAACGAGCAGTACTTC. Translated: CASSDSNEQYF. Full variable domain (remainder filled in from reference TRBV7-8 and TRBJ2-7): GAGVSQSPRYKVAKRGQDVALRCDPISGHVSLFWYQQALGQGPEFLTYFQNEAQLDKSGLPSDRFFAERPEGSVSTLKIQRTQQEDSAVYLCASSDSNEQYFGPGTRLTVT.

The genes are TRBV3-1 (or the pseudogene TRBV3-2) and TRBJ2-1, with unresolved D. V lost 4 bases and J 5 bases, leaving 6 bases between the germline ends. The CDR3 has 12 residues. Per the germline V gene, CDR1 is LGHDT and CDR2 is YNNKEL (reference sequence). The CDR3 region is CASSPTDNEQFF. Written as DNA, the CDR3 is TGTGCCAGCAGCCCCACAGACAATGAGCAGTTCTTC.

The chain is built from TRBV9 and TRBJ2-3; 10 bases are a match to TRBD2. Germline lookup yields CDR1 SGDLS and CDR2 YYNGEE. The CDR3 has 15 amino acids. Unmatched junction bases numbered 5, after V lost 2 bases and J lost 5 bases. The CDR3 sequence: CASSVSGGAEDTQYF. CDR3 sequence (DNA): TGTGCCAGCAGCGTGAGCGGGGGGGCAGAAGATACGCAGTATTTT.

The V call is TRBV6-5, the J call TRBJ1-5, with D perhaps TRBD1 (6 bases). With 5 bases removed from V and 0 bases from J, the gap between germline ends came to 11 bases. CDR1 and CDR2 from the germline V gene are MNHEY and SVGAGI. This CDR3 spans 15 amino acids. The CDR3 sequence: CASSTRDTSNQPQHF. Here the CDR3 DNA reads TGTGCCAGCAGTACTAGGGACACTAGCAATCAGCCCCAGCATTTT.

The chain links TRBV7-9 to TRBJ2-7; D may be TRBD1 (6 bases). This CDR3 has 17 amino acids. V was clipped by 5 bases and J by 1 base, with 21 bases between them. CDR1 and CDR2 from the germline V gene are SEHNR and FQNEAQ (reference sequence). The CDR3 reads CASSSPVSRGRSYEQYF. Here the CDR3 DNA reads TGTGCCAGCAGCAGCCCCGTCTCTAGGGGGAGATCCTACGAGCAGTACTTC.

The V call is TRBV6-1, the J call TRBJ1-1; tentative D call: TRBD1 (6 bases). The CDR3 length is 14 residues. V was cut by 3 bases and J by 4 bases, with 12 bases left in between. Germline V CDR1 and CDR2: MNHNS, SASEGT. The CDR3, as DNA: TGTGCCAGCAGTGACCGGACAGTTGTCACTGAAGCTTTCTTT. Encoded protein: CASSDRTVVTEAFF.

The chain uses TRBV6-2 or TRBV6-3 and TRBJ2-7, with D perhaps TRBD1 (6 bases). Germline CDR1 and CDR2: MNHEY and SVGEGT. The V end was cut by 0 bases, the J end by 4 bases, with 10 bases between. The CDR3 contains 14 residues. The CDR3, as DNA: TGTGCCAGCAGTTACTCGTGGACAGCGTACGAGCAGTACTTC. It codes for CASSYSWTAYEQYF.

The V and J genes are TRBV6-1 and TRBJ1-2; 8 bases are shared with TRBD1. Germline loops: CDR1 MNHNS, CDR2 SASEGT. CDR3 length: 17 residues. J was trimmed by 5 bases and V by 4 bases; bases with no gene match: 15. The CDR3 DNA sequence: TGTGCCAGCAGTGTATCCCGCCTACAGGGGGATTGGTATGGCTACACCTTC. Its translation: CASSVSRLQGDWYGYTF.

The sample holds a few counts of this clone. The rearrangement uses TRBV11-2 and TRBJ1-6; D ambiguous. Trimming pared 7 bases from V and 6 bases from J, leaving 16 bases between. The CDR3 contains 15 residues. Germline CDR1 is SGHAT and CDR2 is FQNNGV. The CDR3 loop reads CASTSDWRINSPLHF. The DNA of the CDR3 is TGTGCCAGCACCTCTGATTGGAGAATTAATTCACCCCTCCACTTT.

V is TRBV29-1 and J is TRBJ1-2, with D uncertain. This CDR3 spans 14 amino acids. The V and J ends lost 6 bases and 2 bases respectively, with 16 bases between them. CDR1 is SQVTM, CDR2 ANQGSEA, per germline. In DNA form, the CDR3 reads TGCAGCGTCGGAGGATCCGGAGTAAACTATGGCTACACCTTC. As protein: CSVGGSGVNYGYTF.

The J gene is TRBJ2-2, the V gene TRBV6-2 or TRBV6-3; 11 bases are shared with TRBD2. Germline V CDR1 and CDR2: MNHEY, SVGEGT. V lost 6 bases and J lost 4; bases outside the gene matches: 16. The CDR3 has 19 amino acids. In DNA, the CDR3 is TGTGCCAGCAGCCCTTATGAGACTAGCGGGGTGCTGGGCACCGGGGAGCTGTTTTTT. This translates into CASSPYETSGVLGTGELFF.

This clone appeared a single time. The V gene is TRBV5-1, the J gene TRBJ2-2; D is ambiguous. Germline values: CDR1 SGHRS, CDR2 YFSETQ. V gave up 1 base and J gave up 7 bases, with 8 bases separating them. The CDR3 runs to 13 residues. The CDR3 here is CASSLKLDGELFF. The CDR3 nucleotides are TGCGCCAGCAGCTTGAAACTTGACGGGGAGCTGTTTTTT.

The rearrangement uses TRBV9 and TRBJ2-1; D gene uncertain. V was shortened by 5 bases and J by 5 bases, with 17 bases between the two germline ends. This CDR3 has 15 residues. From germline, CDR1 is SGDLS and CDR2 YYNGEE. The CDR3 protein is CASRELDIADNEQFF. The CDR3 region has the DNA TGTGCCAGCAGGGAACTGGATATAGCCGACAATGAGCAGTTCTTC.

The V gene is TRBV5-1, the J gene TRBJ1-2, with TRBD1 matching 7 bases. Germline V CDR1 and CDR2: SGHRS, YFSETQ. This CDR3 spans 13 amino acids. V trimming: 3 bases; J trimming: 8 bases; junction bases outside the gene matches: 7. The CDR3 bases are TGCGCCAGCAGCTCGCGGACAGGCTTCGGCTACACCTTC. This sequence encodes CASSSRTGFGYTF.